This T cell receptor (beta chain) was identified in a study of blood T cell repertoires in COVID-19. Profiling relied on immunoSEQ multiplex PCR, and the TCRdb table lists in-frame clones only, not all of them. The sample consists of around 95,000 clones, 90% of them appearing once. Germline CDR1 and CDR2: ENHRY and SYGVKD. This CDR3 region has 14 residues. The germline V and J ends were trimmed by 6 bases and 4 bases, with 13 bases remaining between them. The chain couples TRBV10-3 to TRBJ2-1, with TRBD2 as a possible D gene (6 bases). Specimen: peripheral blood. This TCR came from a man in his forties or fifties with acute or convalescent COVID-19. CDR3 protein: CAIRFSGVYNEQFF. The CDR3 nucleotides are TGTGCCATCAGGTTTAGCGGCGTGTACAATGAGCAGTTCTTC.